This TCR beta chain was identified during a study of T cell responses to AZD1222 COVID-19 vaccine. Study results and caveats: Once two AZD1222 doses were given, Spike-specific TCR breadth and depth went up. Across spike, vaccine-associated CD4 TCRs were found, dominant at 160-218 and 743-854.

With respect to this clone: Antigen specificity is unknown.

V lost 1 base and J lost 3, with 11 bases in between. CDR3 size: 16 residues. Germline V gene data show CDR1 as KGHDR and CDR2 as SFDVKD. Method: immunoSEQ multiplex PCR; TCRdb's copy keeps in-frame clones and lacks some. The sample shows 75,000 to 90,000 clones, 90% to 95% of them seen only once. The chain has TRBV24-1 and TRBJ2-2; either TRBD1 or TRBD2 may fit D (6 bases each). This clonotype originated in an adult in good health. The source was peripheral blood, collected on day 0 of AZD1222 vaccination. This CDR3 reads CATSDFGGSYTGELFF. As DNA, the CDR3 is TGTGCCACCAGTGATTTCGGGGGCTCGTACACCGGGGAGCTGTTTTTT.